The 10 T cell receptor beta chains listed next were all sequenced from one sample in a study of human T cells and chemical hapten exposure. Time point of the sample: pre-sensitization, week 0. This sample's treatment: therapeutic diphenylcyclopropenone sensitization with weekly scalp DPC. TCRdb processed the RACE reads anew with MiXCR; each CDR3 protein has one entry. This table has approximately 180,000 distinct CDR3 sequences, around 30% appearing once. Material: whole blood, obtained in connection with sensitization to the hapten diphenylcyclopropenone (DPC). The receptors shown here come from a woman younger than 45 with alopecia areata. Some clones in this sample may be carry-over from other donors' samples.

In its sample, this clonotype was seen a few times. V is TRBV20-1 and J is TRBJ2-7; D is possibly TRBD2 (6 bases). CDR3 length: 15 residues. V lost 0 bases and J lost 0, with 12 bases in between. Germline assignment: CDR1 DFQATT and CDR2 SNEGSKA (reference sequence). CDR3 nucleotide sequence: TGCAGTGCTAGAGATTGGCTAGCGAACTCCTACGAGCAGTACTTC. Translation: CSARDWLANSYEQYF.

The chain combines TRBV24-1 with TRBJ2-7; unclear D gene. This CDR3 region has 12 residues. The germline V gene has CDR1 KGHDR and CDR2 SFDVKD. Trimming pared 3 bases from V and 3 bases from J, leaving 5 bases between. The CDR3 loop is CATSDRGYEQYF. DNA of the CDR3: TGTGCCACCAGTGATCGTGGCTACGAGCAGTACTTC.

The gene calls are TRBV20-1 and TRBJ2-1; 8 bases match TRBD2. Germline V gives CDR1 DFQATT, CDR2 SNEGSKA (reference sequence). This CDR3 contains 13 residues. Losses at the gene ends were 5 bases for V and 2 bases for J; bases not matched to a gene: 2. The CDR3 DNA reads as TGCAGTGCTGGAGCGGGGGCCTACAATGAGCAGTTCTTC. The encoded protein is CSAGAGAYNEQFF.

The chain recombines TRBV28 with TRBJ1-1; D not resolved. The germline V and J ends were trimmed by 7 bases and 5 bases, with 14 bases remaining between them. CDR1 is MDHEN and CDR2 is SYDVKM in the germline V gene. CDR3 length: 13 amino acids. This CDR3 reads CASIGSTSTEAFF. The DNA of the CDR3 is TGTGCCAGCATAGGCTCGACTTCGACTGAAGCTTTCTTT. Looking up the rest from reference TRBV28 and TRBJ1-1 gives the full variable domain: DVKVTQSSRYLVKRTGEKVFLECVQDMDHENMFWYRQDPGLGLRLIYFSYDVKMKEKGDIPEGYSVSREKKERFSLILESASTNQTSMYLCASIGSTSTEAFFGQGTRLTVV.

This clonotype appeared a few times. The gene calls are TRBV29-1 and TRBJ2-5, with TRBD1 matching 10 bases. V shed 6 bases, J shed 2 bases, and the junction held 9 bases outside the gene matches. The germline CDR1 and CDR2 sequences are SQVTM and ANQGSEA. This CDR3 has 15 amino acids. The CDR3 region is CSVPRDRGLQETQYF. The CDR3 nucleotides read TGCAGCGTGCCCCGGGACAGGGGTTTGCAAGAGACCCAGTACTTC.

The chain has TRBV4-3 and TRBJ1-2; 9 bases match TRBD1. Germline CDR1 reads LGHNA; CDR2 reads YSLEER. The CDR3 has 16 amino acids. The J segment lost 6 bases and the V segment lost 1 base, leaving 9 bases of the junction unmatched. The CDR3 is CASSQAPLTGGDGYTF. Here the CDR3 DNA reads TGCGCCAGCAGCCAAGCCCCATTAACAGGGGGCGATGGCTACACCTTC.

The chain links TRBV20-1 to TRBJ1-3; D remains ambiguous. V was pared by 2 bases and J by 0 bases, with 5 bases between. The CDR3 contains 13 residues. CDR1 DFQATT and CDR2 SNEGSKA come from the germline V gene (reference sequence). The CDR3 protein is CSARPGSGNTIYF. CDR3 sequence (DNA): TGCAGTGCTAGACCAGGCTCTGGAAACACCATATATTTT.

The V call is TRBV10-3, the J call TRBJ2-1, with a tentative D call TRBD1 (7 bases). This CDR3 has 16 residues. Germline values: CDR1 ENHRY, CDR2 SYGVKD. Trimming pared 0 bases from V and 4 bases from J, leaving 13 bases between. The CDR3 region is CAISESGRGDYNEQFF. CDR3 nucleotide sequence: TGTGCCATCAGTGAGTCGGGCAGGGGGGATTACAATGAGCAGTTCTTC.

The rearrangement joins TRBV5-6 to TRBJ1-6; tentative D call: TRBD1 (5 bases). The germline CDR1 and CDR2 sequences are SGHDT and YYEEEE. V gave up 0 bases and J gave up 4 bases, with 14 bases separating them. The CDR3 loop spans 17 amino acids. The CDR3 DNA reads TGTGCCAGCAGCTTGGCCCCCGGGACGGAATATAATTCACCCCTCCACTTT. As protein: CASSLAPGTEYNSPLHF.

About this clonotype itself: This may come from a read error, since a much larger clone is one base off. No conserved phenylalanine or tryptophan is present at the end of the CDR3, so a read error is the likely explanation. The V gene is TRBV5-1, the J gene TRBJ2-7; D perhaps matches TRBD2 (6 bases). The CDR3 consists of 13 residues. The V end was cut by 4 bases, the J end by 0 bases, with 8 bases between. The germline gives CDR1 SGHRS, CDR2 YFSETQ. The CDR3 nucleotides are TGCGCCAGCAGCCTGGAGGGCTCCTACGAGCAGTACTCC. This translates into CASSLEGSYEQYS.